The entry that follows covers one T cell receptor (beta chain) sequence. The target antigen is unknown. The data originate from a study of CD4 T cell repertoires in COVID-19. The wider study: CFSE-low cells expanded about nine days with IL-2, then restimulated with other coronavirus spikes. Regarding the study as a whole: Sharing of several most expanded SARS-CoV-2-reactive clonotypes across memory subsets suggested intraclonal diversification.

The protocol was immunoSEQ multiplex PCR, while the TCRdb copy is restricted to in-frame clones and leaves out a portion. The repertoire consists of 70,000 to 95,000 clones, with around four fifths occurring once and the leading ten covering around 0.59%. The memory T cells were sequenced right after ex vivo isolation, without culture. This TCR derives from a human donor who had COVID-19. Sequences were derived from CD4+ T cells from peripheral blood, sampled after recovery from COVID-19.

CDR3 loop: CASSMGTGAGEDEQYF. The CDR3 DNA is TGTGCCAGTAGTATGGGTACGGGGGCAGGGGAAGACGAGCAGTACTTC. The chain couples TRBV19 to TRBJ2-7, with D possibly called TRBD1 or TRBD2 (6 bases each). The CDR3 spans 16 residues. The V gene's germline CDR1 is LNHDA and CDR2 SQIVND (reference sequence). V was pared by 3 bases and J by 5 bases, with 20 bases between.